Given below is one TCR beta chain in context. The target antigen is unknown. The sample comes from a study of shared clonotypes between healthy human individuals. Study outcomes and limitations: Generally, estimated richness proved larger in naive subsets than it did in memory subsets.

The healthy adult donors were HIV-negative and reported no recent acute infections or vaccinations. Only Caucasian adults living in Nashville, Tennessee made up the donor group. Here immunoSEQ multiplex PCR was the method, and the copy in TCRdb shows in-frame clones only, minus some. The top ten clones hold 0.1% to 0.15% of a sample with roughly 2 million clones, nearly 97% of them seen once. This sequence originates from a man aged 18 to 30 in good health. The material sequenced was naive CD4+ T cells sorted from blood. The subset is: CD45RA+ positively selected.

The CDR3 DNA is TGTGCCAGCAGTATAGACAGGGGTCAGCCCCAGCATTTT. Its protein is CASSIDRGQPQHF. The chain has TRBV2 and TRBJ1-5; 8 bases line up with TRBD1. Germline V gene data show CDR1 as SNHLY and CDR2 as FYNNEI. The CDR3 consists of 13 residues. The trim removed 5 bases at V and 6 bases at J, leaving 3 bases unmatched.